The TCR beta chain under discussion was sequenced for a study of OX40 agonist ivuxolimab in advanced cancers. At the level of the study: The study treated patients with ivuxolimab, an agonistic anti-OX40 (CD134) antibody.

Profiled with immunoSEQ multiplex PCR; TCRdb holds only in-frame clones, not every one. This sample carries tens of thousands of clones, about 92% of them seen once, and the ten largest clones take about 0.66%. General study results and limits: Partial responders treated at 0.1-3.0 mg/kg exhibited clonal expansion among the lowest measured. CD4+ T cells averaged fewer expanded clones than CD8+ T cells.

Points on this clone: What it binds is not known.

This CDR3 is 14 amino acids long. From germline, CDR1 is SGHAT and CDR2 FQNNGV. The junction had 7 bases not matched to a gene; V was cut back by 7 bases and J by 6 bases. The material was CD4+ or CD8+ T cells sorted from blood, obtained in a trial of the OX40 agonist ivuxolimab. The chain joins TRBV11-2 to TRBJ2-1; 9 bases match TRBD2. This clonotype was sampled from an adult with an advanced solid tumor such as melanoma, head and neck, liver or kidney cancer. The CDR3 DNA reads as TGTGCCAGCATCCTCACGACTAGCGGCAATGAGCAGTTCTTC. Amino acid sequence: CASILTTSGNEQFF.